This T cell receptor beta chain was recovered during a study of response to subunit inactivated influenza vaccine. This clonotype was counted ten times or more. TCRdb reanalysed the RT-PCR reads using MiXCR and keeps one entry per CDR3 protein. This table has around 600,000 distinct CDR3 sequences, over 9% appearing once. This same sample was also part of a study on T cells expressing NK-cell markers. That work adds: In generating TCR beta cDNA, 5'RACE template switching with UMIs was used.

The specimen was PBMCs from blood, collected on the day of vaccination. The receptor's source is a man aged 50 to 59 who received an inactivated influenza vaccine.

This CDR3 is CASSPGTSSLGEQFF. The CDR3 DNA sequence: TGTGCCAGCAGTCCCGGGACTAGCTCGCTAGGTGAGCAGTTCTTC. The chain joins TRBV12-3 or TRBV12-4 to TRBJ2-1, with 9 bases identical to TRBD2. After removal of 5 bases from V and 9 bases from J, the junction contained 11 bases not matched to a gene. The CDR3 loop spans 15 amino acids.